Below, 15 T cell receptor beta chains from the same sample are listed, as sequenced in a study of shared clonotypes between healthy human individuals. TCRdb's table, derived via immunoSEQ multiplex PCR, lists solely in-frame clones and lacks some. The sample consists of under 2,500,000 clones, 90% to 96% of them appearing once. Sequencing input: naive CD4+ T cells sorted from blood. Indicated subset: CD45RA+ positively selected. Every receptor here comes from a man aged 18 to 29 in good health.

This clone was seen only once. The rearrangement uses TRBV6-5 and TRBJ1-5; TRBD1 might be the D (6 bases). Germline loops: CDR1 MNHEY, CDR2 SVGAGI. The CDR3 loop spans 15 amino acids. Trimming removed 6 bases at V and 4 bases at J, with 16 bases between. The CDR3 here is CASSPRGRGNQPQHF. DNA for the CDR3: TGTGCCAGCAGCCCTCGGGGGCGCGGGAATCAGCCCCAGCATTTT.

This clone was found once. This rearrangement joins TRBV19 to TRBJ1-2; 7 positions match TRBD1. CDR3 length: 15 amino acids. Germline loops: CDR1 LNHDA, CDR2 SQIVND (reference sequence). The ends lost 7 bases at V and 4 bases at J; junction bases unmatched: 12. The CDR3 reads CASKSSTGVRYGYTF. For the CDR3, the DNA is TGTGCCAGTAAATCGTCTACAGGGGTTCGCTATGGCTACACCTTC.

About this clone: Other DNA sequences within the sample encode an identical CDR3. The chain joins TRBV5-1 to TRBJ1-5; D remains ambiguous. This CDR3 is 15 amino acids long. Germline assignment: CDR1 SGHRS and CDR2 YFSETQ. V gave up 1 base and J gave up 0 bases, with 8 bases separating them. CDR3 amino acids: CASSLSGTSNQPQHF. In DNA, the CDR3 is TGCGCCAGCAGCTTGTCAGGTACTAGCAATCAGCCCCAGCATTTT.

CDR3 sequence: CSATGTGPNTGELFF. The DNA of the CDR3 is TGCAGCGCTACCGGGACAGGCCCGAACACCGGGGAGCTGTTTTTT. The gene calls are TRBV29-1 and TRBJ2-2, with 8 nucleotides matching TRBD1. The CDR3 is made up of 15 amino acids. Germline V gene data show CDR1 as SQVTM and CDR2 as ANQGSEA. Trimming took 7 bases from V and 0 from J; bases not matched to a gene: 7.

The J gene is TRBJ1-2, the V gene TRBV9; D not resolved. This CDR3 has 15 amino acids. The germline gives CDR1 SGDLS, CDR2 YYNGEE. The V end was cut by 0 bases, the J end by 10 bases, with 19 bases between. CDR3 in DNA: TGTGCCAGCAGCGTAGTAGGTCCCGCTTCTCCTCACTACACCTTC. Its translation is CASSVVGPASPHYTF.

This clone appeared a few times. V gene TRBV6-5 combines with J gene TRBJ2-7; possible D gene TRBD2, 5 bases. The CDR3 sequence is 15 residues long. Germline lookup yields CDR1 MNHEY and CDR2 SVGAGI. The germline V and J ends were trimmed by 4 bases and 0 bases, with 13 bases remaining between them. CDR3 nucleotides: TGTGCCAGCAGTTCTCATGGCGGGCTCTCCTACGAGCAGTACTTC. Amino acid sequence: CASSSHGGLSYEQYF.

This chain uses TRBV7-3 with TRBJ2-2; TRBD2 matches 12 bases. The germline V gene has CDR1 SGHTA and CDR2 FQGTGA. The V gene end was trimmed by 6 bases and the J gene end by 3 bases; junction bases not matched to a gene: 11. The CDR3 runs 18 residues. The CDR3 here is CASSHLGLAGLDTGELFF. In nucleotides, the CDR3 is TGTGCCAGCAGTCACTTGGGACTAGCGGGCCTCGACACCGGGGAGCTGTTTTTT.

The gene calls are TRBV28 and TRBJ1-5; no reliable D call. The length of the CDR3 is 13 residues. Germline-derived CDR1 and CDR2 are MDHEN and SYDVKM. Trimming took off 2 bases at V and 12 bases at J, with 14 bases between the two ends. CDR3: CASSLSWAGRQHF. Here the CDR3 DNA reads TGTGCCAGCAGTTTAAGTTGGGCTGGGCGCCAGCATTTT.

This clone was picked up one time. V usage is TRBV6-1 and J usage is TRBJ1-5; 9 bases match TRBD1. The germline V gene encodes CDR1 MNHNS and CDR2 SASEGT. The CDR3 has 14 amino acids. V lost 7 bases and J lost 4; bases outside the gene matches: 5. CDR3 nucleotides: TGTGCCAGCACTCACAGGGGGCTTAATCAGCCCCAGCATTTT. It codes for CASTHRGLNQPQHF.

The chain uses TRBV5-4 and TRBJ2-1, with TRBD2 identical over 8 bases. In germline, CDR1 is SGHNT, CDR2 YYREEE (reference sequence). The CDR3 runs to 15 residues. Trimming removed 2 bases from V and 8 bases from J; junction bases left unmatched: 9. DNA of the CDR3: TGTGCCAGCAGCTTCCCAGCGGGGGCGATAGATGAGCAGTTCTTC. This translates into CASSFPAGAIDEQFF.

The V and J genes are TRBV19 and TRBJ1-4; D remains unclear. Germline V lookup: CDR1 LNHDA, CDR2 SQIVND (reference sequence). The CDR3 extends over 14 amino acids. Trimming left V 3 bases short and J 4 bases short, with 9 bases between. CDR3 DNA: TGTGCCAGTAGTATTGGAGGGTTTAATGAAAAACTGTTTTTT. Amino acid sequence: CASSIGGFNEKLFF.

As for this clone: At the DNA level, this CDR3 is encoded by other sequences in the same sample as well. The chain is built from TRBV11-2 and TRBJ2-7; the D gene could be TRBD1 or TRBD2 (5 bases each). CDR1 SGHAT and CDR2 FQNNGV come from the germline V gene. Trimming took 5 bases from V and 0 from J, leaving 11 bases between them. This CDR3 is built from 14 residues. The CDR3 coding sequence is TGTGCCAGCAGCCGGGACCGTAGCTCCTACGAGCAGTACTTC. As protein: CASSRDRSSYEQYF.

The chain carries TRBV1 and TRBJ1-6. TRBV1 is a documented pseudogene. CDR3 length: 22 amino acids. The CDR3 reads CTSSQGESDGTKKSSYNSPLHF. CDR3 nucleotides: TGCACCAGCAGCCAAGGGGAGTCAGACGGCACCAAAAAAAGCTCCTATAATTCACCCCTCCACTTT.

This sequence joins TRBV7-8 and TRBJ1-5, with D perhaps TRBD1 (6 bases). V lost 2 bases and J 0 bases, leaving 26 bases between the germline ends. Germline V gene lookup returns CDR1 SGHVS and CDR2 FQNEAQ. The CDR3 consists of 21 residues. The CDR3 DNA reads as TGTGCCAGCAGCTTATACCCCCCACACAGGGTATCAACACCTAGCAATCAGCCCCAGCATTTT. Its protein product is CASSLYPPHRVSTPSNQPQHF.

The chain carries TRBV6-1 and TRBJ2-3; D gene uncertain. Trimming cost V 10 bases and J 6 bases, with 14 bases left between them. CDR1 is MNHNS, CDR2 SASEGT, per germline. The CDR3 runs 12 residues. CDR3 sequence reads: CATDSVADTQYF. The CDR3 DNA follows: TGTGCCACCGACTCTGTGGCGGATACGCAGTATTTT.